The clone carrying this T cell receptor (beta chain) has just one count. What it recognizes is unknown. Investigators divided CD4+ cells into CD45RA+ naive and CD45RA-negative memory subsets. This record comes from a study of shared clonotypes between healthy human individuals. Study-level results: Relative to memory subsets, naive subsets generally showed larger estimated richness. The naive CD4 repertoires of four donors were compared, and approximately 5.3% of clonotypes were shared.

Using immunoSEQ multiplex PCR, the repertoire was profiled, and TCRdb retains in-frame clones only, with some absent. The sample includes roughly 650,000 clones, 97% seen only once; the top ten take about 0.057%. What was sequenced was naive CD4+ T cells sorted from blood. The subset was: CD45RA+ positively selected. This receptor was taken from a woman aged 25-40 years in good health.

The CDR3 coding sequence is TGCGCCAGCAGCTTGGACCCCAGGGCTGAGACCCAGTACTTC. Amino acids: CASSLDPRAETQYF. The chain couples TRBV5-1 to TRBJ2-5, with TRBD1 as a possible D gene (5 bases). Germline CDR1 reads SGHRS; CDR2 reads YFSETQ. V dropped 0 bases and J dropped 5 bases, with 11 bases sitting between them. This CDR3 is built from 14 residues.